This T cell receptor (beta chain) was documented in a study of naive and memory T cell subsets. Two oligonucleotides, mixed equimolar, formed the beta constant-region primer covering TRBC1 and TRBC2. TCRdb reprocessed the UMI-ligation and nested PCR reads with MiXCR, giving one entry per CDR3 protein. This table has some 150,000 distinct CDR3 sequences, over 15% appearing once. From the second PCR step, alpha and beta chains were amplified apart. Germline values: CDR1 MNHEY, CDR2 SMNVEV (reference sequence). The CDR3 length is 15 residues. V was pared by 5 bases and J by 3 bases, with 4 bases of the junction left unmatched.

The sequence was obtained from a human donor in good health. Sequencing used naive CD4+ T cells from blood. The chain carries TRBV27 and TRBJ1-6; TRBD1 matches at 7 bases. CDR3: CASSADRLYNSPLHF. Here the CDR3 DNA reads TGTGCCAGCAGTGCGGACAGGCTCTATAATTCACCCCTCCACTTT.